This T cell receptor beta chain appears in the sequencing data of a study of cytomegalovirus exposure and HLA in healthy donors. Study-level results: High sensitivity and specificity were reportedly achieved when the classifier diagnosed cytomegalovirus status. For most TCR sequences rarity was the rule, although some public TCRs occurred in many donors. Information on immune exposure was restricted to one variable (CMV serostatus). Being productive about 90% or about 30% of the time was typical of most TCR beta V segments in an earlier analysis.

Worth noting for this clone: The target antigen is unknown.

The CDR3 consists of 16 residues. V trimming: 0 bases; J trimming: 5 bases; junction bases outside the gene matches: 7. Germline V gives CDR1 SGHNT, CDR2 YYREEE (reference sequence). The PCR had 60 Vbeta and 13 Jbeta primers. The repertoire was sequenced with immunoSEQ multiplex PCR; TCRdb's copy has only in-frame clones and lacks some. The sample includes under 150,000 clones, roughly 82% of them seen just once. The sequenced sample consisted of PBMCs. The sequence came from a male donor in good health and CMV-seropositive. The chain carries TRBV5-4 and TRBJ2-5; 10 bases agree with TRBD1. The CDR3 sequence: CASSLARTGGAETQYF. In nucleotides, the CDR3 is TGTGCCAGCAGCTTGGCTCGGACAGGGGGGGCTGAGACCCAGTACTTC.